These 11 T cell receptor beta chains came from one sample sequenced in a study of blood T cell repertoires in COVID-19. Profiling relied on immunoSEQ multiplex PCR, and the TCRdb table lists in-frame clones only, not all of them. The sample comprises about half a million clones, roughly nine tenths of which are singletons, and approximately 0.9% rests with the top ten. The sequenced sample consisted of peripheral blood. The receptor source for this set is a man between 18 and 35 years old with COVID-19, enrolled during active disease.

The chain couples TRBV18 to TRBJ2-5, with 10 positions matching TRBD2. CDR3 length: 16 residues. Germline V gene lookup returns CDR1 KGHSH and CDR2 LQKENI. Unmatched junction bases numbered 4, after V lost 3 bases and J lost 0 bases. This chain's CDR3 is CASSPQAGGYQETQYF. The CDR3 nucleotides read TGTGCCAGCTCACCTCAAGCGGGGGGGTACCAAGAGACCCAGTACTTC.

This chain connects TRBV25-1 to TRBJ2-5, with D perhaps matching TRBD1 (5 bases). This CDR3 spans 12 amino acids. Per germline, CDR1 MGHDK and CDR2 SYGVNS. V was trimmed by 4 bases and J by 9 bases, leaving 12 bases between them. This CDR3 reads CASSASEGAQYF. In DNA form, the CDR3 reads TGTGCCAGCAGTGCTTCCGAAGGGGCCCAGTACTTC.

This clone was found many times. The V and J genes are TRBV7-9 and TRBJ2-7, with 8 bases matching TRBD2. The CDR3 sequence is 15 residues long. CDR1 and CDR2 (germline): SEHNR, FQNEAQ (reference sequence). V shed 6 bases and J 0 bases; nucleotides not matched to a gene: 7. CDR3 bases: TGTGCCAGCAGGGCGACTAGCGCGAACTCCTACGAGCAGTACTTC. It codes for CASRATSANSYEQYF.

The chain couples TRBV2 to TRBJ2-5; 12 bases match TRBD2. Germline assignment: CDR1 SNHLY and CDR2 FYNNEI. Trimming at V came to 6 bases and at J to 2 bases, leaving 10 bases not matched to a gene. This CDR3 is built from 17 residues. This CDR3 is CASRSLAGGPRQETQYF. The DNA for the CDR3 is TGTGCCAGCAGATCTCTAGCGGGGGGGCCTCGGCAAGAGACCCAGTACTTC.

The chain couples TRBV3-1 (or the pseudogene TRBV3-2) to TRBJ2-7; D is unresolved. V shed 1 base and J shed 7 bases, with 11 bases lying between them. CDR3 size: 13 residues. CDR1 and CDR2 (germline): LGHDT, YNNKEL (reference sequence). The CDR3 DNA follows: TGTGCCAGCAGCCAAGCCGTCGAGAGGGAGCAGTACTTC. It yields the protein CASSQAVEREQYF.

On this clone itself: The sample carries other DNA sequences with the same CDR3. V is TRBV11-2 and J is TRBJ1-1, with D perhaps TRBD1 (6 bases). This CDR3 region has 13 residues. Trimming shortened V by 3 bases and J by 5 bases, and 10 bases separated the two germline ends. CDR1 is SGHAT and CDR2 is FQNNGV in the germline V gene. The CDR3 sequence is CASSLGQGTEAFF. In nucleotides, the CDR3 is TGTGCCAGCAGCTTGGGCCAGGGGACTGAAGCTTTCTTT. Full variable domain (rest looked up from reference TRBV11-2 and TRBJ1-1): EAGVAQSPRYKIIEKRQSVAFWCNPISGHATLYWYQQILGQGPKLLIQFQNNGVVDDSQLPKDRFSAERLKGVDSTLKIQPAKLEDSAVYLCASSLGQGTEAFFGQGTRLTVV.

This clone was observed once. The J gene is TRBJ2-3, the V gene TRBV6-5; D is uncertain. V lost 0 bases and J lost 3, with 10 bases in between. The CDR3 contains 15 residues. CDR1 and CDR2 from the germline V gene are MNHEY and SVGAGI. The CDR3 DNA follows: TGTGCCAGCAGTTACTCCCCCCCAGTAACAGATACGCAGTATTTT. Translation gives CASSYSPPVTDTQYF.

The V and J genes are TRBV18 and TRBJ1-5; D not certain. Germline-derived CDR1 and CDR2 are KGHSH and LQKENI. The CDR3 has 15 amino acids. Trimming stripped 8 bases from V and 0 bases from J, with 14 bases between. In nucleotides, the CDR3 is TGTGCCAGCCGGGAAGGGCAGAATAGCAATCAGCCCCAGCATTTT. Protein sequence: CASREGQNSNQPQHF.

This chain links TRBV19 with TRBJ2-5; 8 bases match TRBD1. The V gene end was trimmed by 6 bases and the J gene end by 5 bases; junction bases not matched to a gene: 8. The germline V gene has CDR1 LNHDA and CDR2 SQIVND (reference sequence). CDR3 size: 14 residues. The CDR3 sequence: CASRSRGRSETQYF. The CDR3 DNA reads TGTGCCAGTAGGTCCAGGGGGCGCAGTGAGACCCAGTACTTC.

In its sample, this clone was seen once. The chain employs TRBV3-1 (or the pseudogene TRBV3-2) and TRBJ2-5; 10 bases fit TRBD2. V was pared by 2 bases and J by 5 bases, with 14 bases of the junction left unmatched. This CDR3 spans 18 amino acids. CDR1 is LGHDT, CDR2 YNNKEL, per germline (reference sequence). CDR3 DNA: TGTGCCAGCAGCCAAATACTTTTCTCCGGGACTAGCGCGGAGACCCAGTACTTC. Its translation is CASSQILFSGTSAETQYF.

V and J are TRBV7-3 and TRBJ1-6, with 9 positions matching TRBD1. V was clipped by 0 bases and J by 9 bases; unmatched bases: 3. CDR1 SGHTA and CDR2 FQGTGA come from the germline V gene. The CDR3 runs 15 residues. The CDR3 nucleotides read TGTGCCAGCAGCTTAACGGGACAGGGAGCTTCACCCCTCCACTTT. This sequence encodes CASSLTGQGASPLHF.